These 15 T cell receptor beta chains were sequenced from one sample in a study of blood T cell repertoires in COVID-19. Generated by immunoSEQ multiplex PCR, the TCRdb table keeps only in-frame clones and is missing some. The sample includes over 130,000 clones, 88% of them seen just once. Material: peripheral blood. The receptors here all came from a man aged 55 to 70 with active or convalescent COVID-19.

In its sample, this clone was seen once. This chain links TRBV5-1 with TRBJ2-2, with D tentatively TRBD2 (6 bases). This CDR3 spans 15 amino acids. The V and J ends lost 0 bases and 7 bases respectively, with 13 bases between them. CDR1 is SGHRS and CDR2 is YFSETQ in the germline V gene. The CDR3 protein is CASSLAPSANGELFF. CDR3 nucleotides: TGCGCCAGCAGCTTGGCCCCTAGCGCTAACGGGGAGCTGTTTTTT. Full variable domain (missing parts from reference TRBV5-1 and TRBJ2-2): KAGVTQTPRYLIKTRGQQVTLSCSPISGHRSVSWYQQTPGQGLQFLFEYFSETQRNKGNFPGRFSGRQFSNSRSEMNVSTLELGDSALYLCASSLAPSANGELFFGEGSRLTVL.

V usage is TRBV28 and J usage is TRBJ2-7; D is unclear. Trimming removed 3 bases at V and 0 bases at J, with 9 bases between. This CDR3 contains 14 residues. From germline, CDR1 is MDHEN and CDR2 SYDVKM. The CDR3 here is CASSFHAGSYEQYF. DNA for the CDR3: TGTGCCAGCAGTTTCCACGCAGGCTCCTACGAGCAGTACTTC.

The chain has TRBV6-5 and TRBJ2-1; 8 positions agree with TRBD1. The CDR3 runs to 16 residues. V dropped 2 bases and J dropped 3; count of bases not matched to a gene: 6. Per the germline V gene, CDR1 is MNHEY and CDR2 is SVGAGI. The CDR3 bases are TGTGCCAGCAGTTACCTCCGGACAGGGTTCTACAATGAGCAGTTCTTC. As protein: CASSYLRTGFYNEQFF.

The gene calls are TRBV25-1 and TRBJ2-5, with D hard to call. V was clipped by 3 bases and J by 5 bases, with 7 bases between them. CDR3 length: 12 residues. Looked up from germline, CDR1 is MGHDK and CDR2 is SYGVNS. CDR3 coding DNA: TGTGCCAGCAGTGATTGGGCGGAGACCCAGTACTTC. Translation gives CASSDWAETQYF.

The chain joins TRBV7-2 to TRBJ2-1, with TRBD1 as a possible D gene (6 bases). This CDR3 spans 14 amino acids. The V end was cut by 6 bases, the J end by 4 bases, with 13 bases between. CDR1 is SGHTA, CDR2 FQGNSA, per germline. CDR3 in amino acids: CASRGTGPYNEQFF. The CDR3 DNA follows: TGTGCCAGCAGGGGTACAGGGCCTTACAATGAGCAGTTCTTC.

This sequence joins TRBV5-1 and TRBJ2-7; TRBD1 might be the D (5 bases). The germline V gene encodes CDR1 SGHRS and CDR2 YFSETQ. Trimming stripped 4 bases from V and 5 bases from J, with 13 bases between. The CDR3 has 13 residues. CDR3 coding DNA: TGCGCCAGCAGCGCAAGGGGTTTCGACGAGCAGTACTTC. Translation: CASSARGFDEQYF.

V gene TRBV28 combines with J gene TRBJ1-6; D is possibly TRBD1 (6 bases). V lost 8 bases and J 8 bases, leaving 10 bases between the germline ends. The length of the CDR3 is 12 residues. CDR1 is MDHEN and CDR2 is SYDVKM in the germline V gene. The CDR3 DNA sequence: TGTGCCAGCCGCAGGGGCGATTCACCCCTCCACTTT. Amino acid sequence: CASRRGDSPLHF.

For the CDR3, the DNA is TGTGCCAGTAGTATCTCCACAGCCCAGGTTCAGTACTTC. Translated, it gives CASSISTAQVQYF. The gene calls are TRBV19 and TRBJ2-4, with D unclear. Germline-derived CDR1 and CDR2 are LNHDA and SQIVND (reference sequence). The V end lost 3 bases, the J end lost 11 bases, and 14 bases lay between the germline ends. The CDR3 contains 13 residues.

V and J are TRBV28 and TRBJ2-7; TRBD2 agrees at 7 bases. Germline lookup yields CDR1 MDHEN and CDR2 SYDVKM. The CDR3 has 14 residues. The V gene end was trimmed by 2 bases and the J gene end by 6 bases; junction bases not matched to a gene: 7. The CDR3, as DNA: TGTGCCAGCAGTTTAGTGAGCGGGAAAGGCGAGCAGTACTTC. Amino acids: CASSLVSGKGEQYF.

V usage is TRBV5-1 and J usage is TRBJ1-4; TRBD1 agrees at 7 bases. The CDR3 runs to 15 residues. Germline values: CDR1 SGHRS, CDR2 YFSETQ. V shed 1 base and J 6 bases; nucleotides not matched to a gene: 6. The CDR3 reads CASSLLTGTDEKLFF. Here the CDR3 DNA reads TGCGCCAGCAGCTTGTTGACAGGGACGGATGAAAAACTGTTTTTT.

Only a few counts were recorded for this clone. The rearrangement uses TRBV5-1 and TRBJ1-6; D remains unclear. With 5 bases removed from V and 0 bases from J, the gap between germline ends came to 9 bases. This CDR3 region has 15 residues. Germline assignment: CDR1 SGHRS and CDR2 YFSETQ. CDR3 region: CASRRDLSYNSPLHF. In DNA form, the CDR3 reads TGCGCCAGCAGGAGGGATCTCTCCTATAATTCACCCCTCCACTTT.

This chain uses TRBV19 with TRBJ1-5, with D possibly being TRBD1 (6 bases). The CDR3 sequence is 14 residues long. Germline CDR1 is LNHDA and CDR2 is SQIVND (reference sequence). With 5 bases removed from V and 4 bases from J, the gap between germline ends came to 12 bases. Written as DNA, the CDR3 is TGTGCCAGTAGTGCACAGGGTAGGAATCAGCCCCAGCATTTT. The encoded protein is CASSAQGRNQPQHF. The complete variable domain, with remaining parts taken from reference TRBV19 and TRBJ1-5, reads DGGITQSPKYLFRKEGQNVTLSCEQNLNHDAMYWYRQDPGQGLRLIYYSQIVNDFQKGDIAEGYSVSREKKESFPLTVTSAQKNPTAFYLCASSAQGRNQPQHFGDGTRLSIL.

The chain joins TRBV7-9 to TRBJ2-7; the match to TRBD1 covers 7 bases. V dropped 1 base and J dropped 11; count of bases not matched to a gene: 2. Germline V gene sequence: CDR1 SEHNR, CDR2 FQNEAQ (reference sequence). The CDR3 is 11 amino acids. The CDR3 here is CASSLGDSKYF. Here the CDR3 DNA reads TGTGCCAGCAGCTTAGGGGACAGCAAGTACTTC.

The V call is TRBV15, the J call TRBJ1-6; 8 positions match TRBD1. The trim removed 3 bases at V and 5 bases at J, leaving 0 bases unmatched. The CDR3 consists of 14 residues. The germline CDR1 and CDR2 sequences are LNHNV and YYDKDF (reference sequence). In nucleotides, the CDR3 is TGTGCCACCAGCAGGGACAGGGATAATTCACCCCTCCACTTT. It codes for CATSRDRDNSPLHF.

The rearrangement joins TRBV11-2 to TRBJ2-7, with a tentative D call TRBD1 (6 bases). V dropped 3 bases and J dropped 0 bases, with 9 bases sitting between them. There are 14 residues in the CDR3. Looked up from germline, CDR1 is SGHAT and CDR2 is FQNNGV. CDR3 in DNA: TGTGCCAGCAGCTTGGGGGACATCTCCTACGAGCAGTACTTC. Protein: CASSLGDISYEQYF.